One and the same sample provided the 22 T cell receptor beta chains below, sequenced in a study of CD8+CD57+ T cells in acquired aplastic anemia. Patients sequenced had flow cytometry evidence of CD8+CD57+ cell expansion. Genomic DNA was employed as the template in profiling TCR beta VDJ and CDR3. In TCRdb, the reads were re-called with MiXCR into one record per CDR3 protein. Of approximately 59,000 distinct CDR3 sequences in the sample, around 50% were seen once. Sequencing input: sorted CD4+, CD8+, or CD8+CD57+ T cells (not recorded which) from PBMCs. Receptor source: a human donor with aplastic anemia.

The V call is TRBV19, the J call TRBJ1-1; unclear D gene. CDR1 LNHDA and CDR2 SQIVND come from the germline V gene (reference sequence). The CDR3 spans 13 residues. The ends were cut back, 3 bases at V and 4 bases at J, with 9 bases in the middle. CDR3 DNA sequence: TGTGCCAGTAGTATTTCGGGGTTCACTGAAGCTTTCTTT. Its protein product is CASSISGFTEAFF.

This chain connects TRBV12-3 or TRBV12-4 to TRBJ2-6; weak D call: TRBD2 (6 bases). This CDR3 spans 15 amino acids. V lost 8 bases, J lost 2 bases, and 13 bases lay in between. CDR3 region: CASLMGEAGANVLTF. The CDR3 DNA sequence: TGTGCCAGCCTTATGGGGGAGGCTGGGGCCAACGTCCTGACTTTC.

The table lists this clonotype with a count of one. The chain couples TRBV29-1 to TRBJ2-7; tentative D call: TRBD1 (5 bases). Germline CDR1 SQVTM, CDR2 ANQGSEA. V was pared by 3 bases and J by 1 base, with 13 bases between. The CDR3 sequence is 14 residues long. The chain's CDR3 is CSVEEKPGSYEQYF. The CDR3 DNA follows: TGCAGCGTTGAGGAGAAACCAGGGTCCTACGAGCAGTACTTC.

This clonotype has ten or more counts. The V call is TRBV9, the J call TRBJ1-1; D gene unclear. The V gene's germline CDR1 is SGDLS and CDR2 YYNGEE. This CDR3 has 13 residues. The V gene lost 4 bases and the J gene lost 0 bases, with 7 bases spanning the gap. CDR3 in DNA: TGTGCCAGCAGCCCTCCCATGAACACTGAAGCTTTCTTT. Translated, it gives CASSPPMNTEAFF.

This sequence joins TRBV10-3 and TRBJ2-3, with D perhaps assigned TRBD1 or TRBD2 (5 bases each). V was clipped by 6 bases and J by 5 bases, with 6 bases between them. CDR1 is ENHRY, CDR2 SYGVKD, per germline. This CDR3 is 11 amino acids long. The chain's CDR3 is CAIRRGDTQYF. CDR3 coding DNA: TGTGCCATCAGGAGGGGAGATACGCAGTATTTT.

In the case of this clonotype: A read error may account for a junction end that differs from germline. The V call is TRBV13, the J call TRBJ2-3, with D uncertain. The CDR3 spans 14 residues. CDR1 is PRHDT and CDR2 is FYEKMQ in the germline V gene (reference sequence). CDR3 sequence reads: CASGQDKSRDTQYF. The CDR3, as DNA: TGTGCCAGCGGCCAAGACAAGAGCAGAGATACGCAGTATTTT.

This clonotype was seen ten or more times. A much larger clone lies one base from this, so it may be a read error. Since no conserved phenylalanine or tryptophan closes the CDR3, a read error is the likely cause. The chain joins TRBV19 to TRBJ1-5, with no clear D. Germline values: CDR1 LNHDA, CDR2 SQIVND (reference sequence). CDR3 length: 14 amino acids. V was clipped by 2 bases and J by 7 bases, with 12 bases between them. In nucleotides, the CDR3 is TGTGCCAGTAGTATAAAGGAGGAAAAGCAGCCCCAGCATCTT. Amino acid sequence: CASSIKEEKQPQHL.

The genes are TRBV7-6 and TRBJ2-7; TRBD2 might be the D (6 bases). Germline CDR1 SGHVS, CDR2 FNYEAQ. This CDR3 has 13 residues. The ends were cut back, 5 bases at V and 6 bases at J, with 14 bases in the middle. CDR3 residues: CASSRTEGTEQYF. CDR3 nucleotides: TGTGCCAGCAGCCGGACGGAGGGAACCGAGCAGTACTTC.

This chain connects TRBV25-1 to TRBJ1-6; TRBD1 matches at 8 bases. Trimming cost V 7 bases and J 9 bases; bases outside gene matches: 11. From germline, CDR1 is MGHDK and CDR2 SYGVNS. The CDR3 consists of 15 residues. This CDR3 is CASTDSRDRSSPLHF. The CDR3 DNA reads as TGTGCCAGCACCGACTCCCGGGACAGGAGTTCACCCCTCCACTTT.

The chain couples TRBV2 to TRBJ2-1, with D tentatively TRBD2 (5 bases). Trimming stripped 5 bases from V and 9 bases from J, with 17 bases between. The CDR3 extends over 14 amino acids. Per the germline V gene, CDR1 is SNHLY and CDR2 is FYNNEI. Here the CDR3 reads CASSKEASSTEQFF. The CDR3 DNA is TGTGCCAGCAGTAAGGAGGCCTCTAGTACTGAGCAGTTCTTC.

Worth noting for this clonotype: A much larger clone differs from this one at a single base, so this may be a read error. CDR3 sequence: CASSLDRQGVGDTQYF. The CDR3 DNA sequence: TGTGCCAGCAGCTTGGATCGACAGGGGGTGGGAGATACGCAGTATTTT. V usage is TRBV5-6 and J usage is TRBJ2-3; 9 nucleotides line up with TRBD1. V shed 0 bases and J 5 bases; nucleotides not matched to a gene: 7. This CDR3 comprises 16 residues. Germline CDR1 reads SGHDT; CDR2 reads YYEEEE.

This clonotype was seen repeatedly, ten times or more. The V gene is TRBV13, the J gene TRBJ1-1, with 8 bases identical to TRBD1. Trimming cost V 4 bases and J 4 bases; bases outside gene matches: 5. The CDR3 contains 14 residues. Germline loops: CDR1 PRHDT, CDR2 FYEKMQ (reference sequence). CDR3 coding DNA: TGTGCCAGCAGCTCTACAACAGGGGGCACTGAAGCTTTCTTT. It specifies CASSSTTGGTEAFF.

The V gene is TRBV10-2, the J gene TRBJ1-2; D is unresolved. The CDR3 covers 13 residues. Trimming pared 6 bases from V and 8 bases from J, leaving 16 bases between. From germline, CDR1 is WSHSY and CDR2 SAAADI. The CDR3 here is CASRSHGLGGYTF. In nucleotides, the CDR3 is TGCGCCAGCAGATCGCACGGGCTCGGGGGCTACACCTTC.

The V call is TRBV15, the J call TRBJ2-1; D may be TRBD2 (6 bases). The CDR3 spans 16 residues. With 0 bases removed from V and 0 bases from J, the gap between germline ends came to 9 bases. Germline V gives CDR1 LNHNV, CDR2 YYDKDF (reference sequence). In nucleotides, the CDR3 is TGTGCCACCAGCAGAGAACTAGCTCGCTCCTACAATGAGCAGTTCTTC. Translation gives CATSRELARSYNEQFF.

This clonotype was counted between two and nine times. A junction boundary mismatches the germline segment, possibly from a read error. The genes are TRBV7-7 and TRBJ2-5; 7 bases fit TRBD2. Germline loops: CDR1 SSHAT, CDR2 FNYEAQ (reference sequence). The CDR3 consists of 13 residues. CDR3 DNA sequence: TGTGCTAGCAGCCGGGGAGGGGTTGAGACCCAGTACTTC. Its translation: CASSRGGVETQYF.

This clonotype appeared once. The chain is built from TRBV27 and TRBJ2-2; TRBD2 aligns across 12 bases. Germline V gene lookup returns CDR1 MNHEY and CDR2 SMNVEV (reference sequence). CDR3 length: 13 amino acids. V was pared by 11 bases and J by 5 bases, with 3 bases of the junction left unmatched. CDR3 sequence (DNA): TGTGCCGCCGGACTAGCGGGAACCGGGGAGCTGTTTTTT. Translated: CAAGLAGTGELFF.

The J gene is TRBJ1-3, the V gene TRBV2; D ambiguous. Trimming took 3 bases from V and 0 from J, leaving 15 bases between them. The CDR3 spans 17 residues. Germline CDR1 reads SNHLY; CDR2 reads FYNNEI. CDR3 sequence reads: CASSDPPTGFSGNTIYF. The DNA of the CDR3 is TGTGCCAGCAGTGATCCCCCCACGGGGTTCTCTGGAAACACCATATATTTT.

The sample holds many counts of this clonotype. The CDR3 is CASSPDIRNYEQYV. Written as DNA, the CDR3 is TGTGCCAGCAGCCCGGACATTAGAAATTACGAGCAGTACGTC. The V gene is TRBV7-8, the J gene TRBJ2-7; TRBD1 might be the D (5 bases). V was clipped by 5 bases and J by 4 bases, with 15 bases between them. Germline values: CDR1 SGHVS, CDR2 FQNEAQ. The CDR3 consists of 14 residues.

This clonotype has ten or more counts. This chain joins TRBV19 and TRBJ2-5; D ambiguous. V was pared by 6 bases and J by 3 bases, with 11 bases between. The CDR3 is made up of 13 amino acids. Germline V lookup: CDR1 LNHDA, CDR2 SQIVND (reference sequence). The CDR3 nucleotides are TGTGCCAGTAGCGTGACTGACAAAGAGACCCAGTACTTC. Protein: CASSVTDKETQYF.

This chain links TRBV24-1 with TRBJ2-2, with TRBD2 matching over 8 bases. The CDR3 runs 16 residues. Looked up from germline, CDR1 is KGHDR and CDR2 is SFDVKD. The junction had 8 bases not matched to a gene; V was cut back by 5 bases and J by 4 bases. Written as DNA, the CDR3 is TGTGCCACCAGTGGTCATAGCGGGAAGAGCACCGGGGAGCTGTTTTTT. Translated: CATSGHSGKSTGELFF.

This clonotype appeared a single time. The V call is TRBV10-1, the J call TRBJ1-6, with a possible D match to TRBD1 (5 bases). This CDR3 is built from 15 residues. Germline CDR1 and CDR2: WNHNN and SYGVQD (reference sequence). V lost 4 bases and J lost 12, with 19 bases in between. For the CDR3, the DNA is TGCGCCAGCAGTGTGGTCCCAGGTCCAGGGAGACCCCTCCACTTT. The encoded protein is CASSVVPGPGRPLHF.

V and J are TRBV20-1 and TRBJ2-7; no reliable D call. Per germline, CDR1 DFQATT and CDR2 SNEGSKA (reference sequence). Trimming took 1 base from V and 4 from J, leaving 8 bases between them. This CDR3 is built from 12 residues. CDR3 bases: TGCAGTGCTAGAGCAACGGATTACGAGCAGTACTTC. Its translation is CSARATDYEQYF.